The rows below give T cell receptor beta chains drawn from one sample of a study of cytomegalovirus exposure and HLA in healthy donors. Sequencing was performed with immunoSEQ multiplex PCR; in TCRdb, only in-frame clones are kept and a portion is missing. Of under 150,000 clones in the sample, 65% to 75% are singletons; the top ten hold roughly 4.2%. The sample comprised PBMCs. Receptors originate from a middle-aged woman in good health and CMV-seropositive. Each CDR3 is given with its conserved first and last residue. The D gene is left open where the match is weak. Rows give clone size only sometimes, using once, few, many, or a class for an expanded clone.

clone_size: once
v_call: TRBV29-1
j_call: TRBJ1-2
d_call: NA
cdr3_aa: CSVAGDQVNYGYTF
cdr3_nt: TGCAGCGTTGCAGGGGATCAGGTTAACTATGGCTACACCTTC

clone_size: NA
v_call: TRBV6-5
j_call: TRBJ2-5
d_call: NA
cdr3_aa: CASRAGQETQYF
cdr3_nt: TGTGCCAGCAGGGCAGGCCAAGAGACCCAGTACTTC

clone_size: once
v_call: TRBV19
j_call: TRBJ2-7
d_call: TRBD1
cdr3_aa: CASSEGARDEQYF
cdr3_nt: TGTGCCAGTAGTGAGGGGGCGCGGGACGAGCAGTACTTC

clone_size: NA
v_call: TRBV7-8
j_call: TRBJ1-6
d_call: NA
cdr3_aa: CASSSLGEGIPNSPLHF
cdr3_nt: TGTGCCAGCAGCTCCTTAGGGGAGGGAATTCCAAATTCACCCCTCCACTTT

clone_size: NA
v_call: TRBV11-1
j_call: TRBJ2-4
d_call: TRBD1
cdr3_aa: CASSLSGGQITAKNIQYF
cdr3_nt: TGTGCCAGCAGCTTAAGTGGGGGACAGATAACAGCCAAAAACATTCAGTACTTC

clone_size: few
v_call: TRBV30
j_call: TRBJ2-7
d_call: NA
cdr3_aa: CAWSGGFREQYF
cdr3_nt: TGTGCCTGGAGTGGCGGCTTTCGGGAGCAGTACTTC

clone_size: NA
v_call: TRBV11-2
j_call: TRBJ1-1
d_call: TRBD1
cdr3_aa: CASSSDRGTEAFF
cdr3_nt: TGTGCCAGCAGCTCAGACAGGGGGACTGAAGCTTTCTTT

clone_size: once
v_call: TRBV19
j_call: TRBJ1-2
d_call: NA
cdr3_aa: CASRQEAGANYGYTF
cdr3_nt: TGTGCCAGTCGTCAGGAGGCAGGGGCAAACTATGGCTACACCTTC

clone_size: NA
v_call: TRBV5-4
j_call: TRBJ2-1
d_call: TRBD2
cdr3_aa: CASIATSGGAIEQFF
cdr3_nt: TGTGCCAGCATCGCGACTAGCGGGGGGGCAATTGAGCAGTTCTTC

clone_size: NA
v_call: TRBV4-1
j_call: TRBJ2-4
d_call: NA
cdr3_aa: CASSQPSTGSKNIQYF
cdr3_nt: TGCGCCAGCAGCCAACCTTCGACAGGTTCCAAAAACATTCAGTACTTC

clone_size: NA
v_call: TRBV18
j_call: TRBJ2-3
d_call: NA
cdr3_aa: CASSARPSDRDTQYF
cdr3_nt: TGTGCCAGCTCTGCCCGTCCGTCAGACAGGGATACGCAGTATTTT

clone_size: NA
v_call: TRBV5-3
j_call: TRBJ2-7
d_call: NA
cdr3_aa: CARSLGGTSYEQYF
cdr3_nt: TGTGCCAGAAGCTTGGGTGGGACTTCCTACGAGCAGTACTTC

clone_size: NA
v_call: TRBV19
j_call: TRBJ1-1
d_call: TRBD1
cdr3_aa: CASRGTDGALMNTEAFF
cdr3_nt: TGTGCCAGTAGGGGGACAGACGGGGCCCTTATGAACACTGAAGCTTTCTTT

clone_size: NA
v_call: TRBV7-9
j_call: TRBJ1-2
d_call: TRBD1
cdr3_aa: CASSLSQGGSRYGYTF
cdr3_nt: TGTGCCAGCAGCTTATCCCAGGGGGGATCCCGCTATGGCTACACCTTC

clone_size: once
v_call: TRBV30
j_call: TRBJ1-2
d_call: NA
cdr3_aa: CAWHGTSFSSNYGYTF
cdr3_nt: TGTGCCTGGCATGGGACAAGTTTCTCCTCTAACTATGGCTACACCTTC

clone_size: NA
v_call: TRBV5-1
j_call: TRBJ2-1
d_call: NA
cdr3_aa: CASSLAGQGNYNEQFF
cdr3_nt: TGCGCCAGCAGCTTGGCCGGTCAGGGGAACTACAATGAGCAGTTCTTC

clone_size: once
v_call: TRBV6-1
j_call: TRBJ1-2
d_call: TRBD1
cdr3_aa: CASIPRQAGGDYTF
cdr3_nt: TGTGCCAGCATCCCTAGGCAGGCAGGGGGCGACTACACCTTC

clone_size: NA
v_call: TRBV7-2
j_call: TRBJ1-1
d_call: NA
cdr3_aa: CASSLVGQKNTEAFF
cdr3_nt: TGTGCCAGCAGCTTAGTTGGGCAAAAGAACACTGAAGCTTTCTTT

clone_size: once
v_call: TRBV2
j_call: TRBJ2-7
d_call: TRBD2
cdr3_aa: CASSGTTYTYEQYF
cdr3_nt: TGTGCCAGCAGCGGGACTACCTACACCTACGAGCAGTACTTC

clone_size: NA
v_call: TRBV2
j_call: TRBJ2-7
d_call: NA
cdr3_aa: CASRRDSYEQYF
cdr3_nt: TGTGCCAGCAGGAGAGACAGCTACGAGCAGTACTTC

clone_size: NA
v_call: TRBV5-1
j_call: TRBJ1-4
d_call: NA
cdr3_aa: CASSPRTDSKLFF
cdr3_nt: TGCGCCAGCAGCCCCCGGACAGACTCAAAACTGTTTTTT

clone_size: NA
v_call: TRBV4-1
j_call: TRBJ2-6
d_call: NA
cdr3_aa: CASSQAGGGGGANVLTF
cdr3_nt: TGCGCCAGCAGCCAAGCTGGGGGGGGCGGTGGGGCCAACGTCCTGACTTTC

clone_size: NA
v_call: TRBV19
j_call: TRBJ1-5
d_call: NA
cdr3_aa: CASSMSGSSNQPQHF
cdr3_nt: TGTGCCAGTAGTATGTCAGGGTCGAGCAATCAGCCCCAGCATTTT

clone_size: NA
v_call: TRBV15
j_call: TRBJ2-1
d_call: TRBD2
cdr3_aa: CATSRRLAGGIEQFF
cdr3_nt: TGTGCCACCAGCAGGCGACTAGCGGGGGGGATTGAGCAGTTCTTC

clone_size: NA
v_call: TRBV7-6
j_call: TRBJ2-7
d_call: TRBD1
cdr3_aa: CASSLGGTGNRQTKYF
cdr3_nt: TGTGCCAGCAGCTTAGGCGGGACAGGGAATAGGCAAACTAAGTACTTC

clone_size: NA
v_call: TRBV6-5
j_call: TRBJ1-2
d_call: NA
cdr3_aa: CASREGEGGYTF
cdr3_nt: TGTGCCAGCAGGGAGGGTGAAGGTGGCTACACCTTC

clone_size: NA
v_call: TRBV19
j_call: TRBJ1-1
d_call: NA
cdr3_aa: CASSILQGAEAFF
cdr3_nt: TGTGCCAGTAGTATCTTACAGGGTGCTGAAGCTTTCTTT

clone_size: few
v_call: TRBV30
j_call: TRBJ2-5
d_call: TRBD2
cdr3_aa: CAWTPGGGRSETQYF
cdr3_nt: TGTGCCTGGACCCCCGGCGGGGGTCGTAGCGAGACCCAGTACTTC

clone_size: NA
v_call: TRBV2
j_call: TRBJ2-3
d_call: TRBD2
cdr3_aa: CASIGLAGGGVGDTQYF
cdr3_nt: TGTGCCAGCATTGGACTAGCGGGAGGGGGGGTAGGAGATACGCAGTATTTT

clone_size: NA
v_call: TRBV6-1
j_call: TRBJ2-7
d_call: NA
cdr3_aa: CASSVAGSGEQYF
cdr3_nt: TGTGCCAGCAGTGTGGCCGGGTCGGGGGAGCAGTACTTC

clone_size: NA
v_call: TRBV2
j_call: TRBJ2-7
d_call: NA
cdr3_aa: CASQSPGGSYEQYF
cdr3_nt: TGTGCCAGCCAATCACCCGGGGGTTCCTACGAGCAGTACTTC

clone_size: NA
v_call: TRBV27
j_call: TRBJ2-7
d_call: TRBD2
cdr3_aa: CASSLSSGGSYEQYF
cdr3_nt: TGTGCCAGCAGTTTATCTAGCGGGGGGTCCTACGAGCAGTACTTC

clone_size: NA
v_call: TRBV27
j_call: TRBJ2-7
d_call: TRBD2
cdr3_aa: CASSFSLAGVYEQYF
cdr3_nt: TGTGCCAGCAGTTTTAGTCTAGCGGGAGTCTACGAGCAGTACTTC

clone_size: NA
v_call: TRBV19
j_call: TRBJ2-2
d_call: NA
cdr3_aa: CASSIGQGTGELFF
cdr3_nt: TGTGCCAGTAGTATTGGCCAGGGCACCGGGGAGCTGTTTTTT

clone_size: NA
v_call: TRBV5-1
j_call: TRBJ2-1
d_call: NA
cdr3_aa: CASSFKEGRVYNEQFF
cdr3_nt: TGCGCCAGCAGCTTTAAGGAGGGAAGGGTATACAATGAGCAGTTCTTC

clone_size: NA
v_call: TRBV30
j_call: TRBJ2-2
d_call: TRBD1
cdr3_aa: CAWSVGQGRTGELFF
cdr3_nt: TGTGCCTGGAGTGTAGGACAGGGGAGAACCGGGGAGCTGTTTTTT

clone_size: NA
v_call: TRBV15
j_call: TRBJ2-1
d_call: TRBD2
cdr3_aa: CATSRDRGGLAGMVYNEQFF
cdr3_nt: TGTGCCACCAGCAGAGATAGAGGGGGTCTAGCGGGAATGGTCTACAATGAGCAGTTCTTC

clone_size: NA
v_call: TRBV27
j_call: TRBJ1-2
d_call: TRBD1
cdr3_aa: CASSFRGRQGGGYTF
cdr3_nt: TGTGCCAGCAGTTTTAGAGGGAGACAGGGAGGTGGCTACACCTTC

clone_size: NA
v_call: TRBV27
j_call: TRBJ2-1
d_call: NA
cdr3_aa: CATQNSKVGASWNEQFF
cdr3_nt: TGTGCCACTCAAAACTCAAAGGTGGGGGCGAGCTGGAATGAGCAGTTCTTC

clone_size: once
v_call: TRBV14
j_call: TRBJ1-2
d_call: NA
cdr3_aa: CASSTGTFYGYTF
cdr3_nt: TGTGCCAGCAGTACCGGGACATTCTATGGCTACACCTTC

clone_size: NA
v_call: TRBV2
j_call: TRBJ2-1
d_call: NA
cdr3_aa: CVSSEGRGSYNEQFF
cdr3_nt: TGTGTCAGCAGTGAGGGCAGGGGCTCCTACAATGAGCAGTTCTTC

clone_size: few
v_call: TRBV6-5
j_call: TRBJ2-2
d_call: TRBD1
cdr3_aa: CASSYEGGRTGELFF
cdr3_nt: TGTGCCAGCAGTTACGAAGGGGGCCGTACCGGGGAGCTGTTTTTT

clone_size: NA
v_call: TRBV6-5
j_call: TRBJ2-3
d_call: TRBD2
cdr3_aa: CASSSRTRGAADTQYF
cdr3_nt: TGTGCCAGCAGTTCAAGGACGCGGGGGGCGGCAGATACGCAGTATTTT

clone_size: NA
v_call: TRBV28
j_call: TRBJ1-6
d_call: TRBD1
cdr3_aa: CASSITTGVGLSPLHF
cdr3_nt: TGTGCCAGCAGTATAACGACAGGGGTTGGGCTTTCACCCCTCCACTTT

clone_size: NA
v_call: TRBV5-8
j_call: TRBJ1-2
d_call: TRBD1
cdr3_aa: CASSLAGTGSHGYTF
cdr3_nt: TGTGCCAGCAGCTTGGCGGGGACAGGGTCACATGGCTACACCTTC

clone_size: NA
v_call: TRBV6-5
j_call: TRBJ1-1
d_call: TRBD1
cdr3_aa: CASREDRSNTEAFF
cdr3_nt: TGTGCCAGCAGGGAGGACAGGTCGAACACTGAAGCTTTCTTT

clone_size: NA
v_call: TRBV19
j_call: TRBJ1-2
d_call: NA
cdr3_aa: CASAQGYYGYTF
cdr3_nt: TGTGCCAGCGCACAGGGTTACTATGGCTACACCTTC

clone_size: NA
v_call: TRBV15
j_call: TRBJ2-7
d_call: NA
cdr3_aa: CATSRELLGGYEQYF
cdr3_nt: TGTGCCACCAGCAGAGAATTGCTAGGGGGCTACGAGCAGTACTTC

clone_size: NA
v_call: TRBV18
j_call: TRBJ2-1
d_call: TRBD2
cdr3_aa: CASSPPSSGRSNEQFF
cdr3_nt: TGTGCCAGCTCACCCCCGTCTAGCGGGAGGTCCAATGAGCAGTTCTTC

clone_size: once
v_call: TRBV7-8
j_call: TRBJ2-7
d_call: TRBD1
cdr3_aa: CASSLNPGTGYEQYF
cdr3_nt: TGTGCCAGCAGCTTAAATCCAGGGACAGGGTACGAGCAGTACTTC

clone_size: NA
v_call: TRBV30
j_call: TRBJ2-1
d_call: NA
cdr3_aa: CAWRQPGRTGEQFF
cdr3_nt: TGTGCCTGGAGACAGCCAGGGCGCACCGGTGAGCAGTTCTTC

clone_size: NA
v_call: TRBV2
j_call: TRBJ2-5
d_call: NA
cdr3_aa: CASSVVWAGQETQYF
cdr3_nt: TGTGCCAGCAGTGTAGTCTGGGCGGGTCAAGAGACCCAGTACTTC

clone_size: NA
v_call: TRBV7-8
j_call: TRBJ2-5
d_call: TRBD2
cdr3_aa: CASSYRLAGGQETQYF
cdr3_nt: TGTGCCAGCAGCTATCGACTAGCGGGGGGGCAAGAGACCCAGTACTTC

clone_size: few
v_call: TRBV7-7
j_call: TRBJ1-6
d_call: NA
cdr3_aa: CASSLGEGGWGSYNSPLHF
cdr3_nt: TGTGCTAGCAGCTTAGGGGAGGGGGGTTGGGGCTCCTATAATTCACCCCTCCACTTT